This entry lists 30 T cell receptor beta chains sequenced from one sample in a study of T cell responses to AZD1222 COVID-19 vaccine. The protocol was immunoSEQ multiplex PCR, while the TCRdb copy is restricted to in-frame clones and leaves out a portion. This sample has roughly 100,000 clones; more than 70% occur once, and the top ten carry approximately 16%. Sequences were derived from peripheral blood, sampled 28 days after the second AZD1222 dose. All receptors derive from an adult who received the AZD1222 COVID-19 vaccine.

V and J are TRBV12-5 and TRBJ2-7, with a weak D call TRBD1 (6 bases). The germline V gene encodes CDR1 LGHNT and CDR2 FRNRAP. V lost 1 base and J 5 bases, leaving 24 bases between the germline ends. This CDR3 is built from 18 residues. CDR3 bases: TGTGCTAGTGGTTTGGGAGGCTACCGGGACATCAAAATGGACGAGCAGTACTTC. Its protein is CASGLGGYRDIKMDEQYF.

The chain links TRBV6-5 to TRBJ1-3; D is ambiguous. This CDR3 is 15 amino acids long. The V gene's germline CDR1 is MNHEY and CDR2 SVGAGI. V was shortened by 3 bases and J by 0 bases, with 9 bases between the two germline ends. CDR3 nucleotides: TGTGCCAGCAGTTATGGGCAGGTCTCTGGAAACACCATATATTTT. Translation gives CASSYGQVSGNTIYF.

This clone has only a few counts. This rearrangement joins TRBV10-3 to TRBJ2-3; 14 nucleotides line up with TRBD2. Per the germline V gene, CDR1 is ENHRY and CDR2 is SYGVKD. The CDR3 is 17 residues long. V shed 7 bases, J shed 2 bases, and the junction held 8 bases outside the gene matches. CDR3 bases: TGTGCCATCACCTCCGGGACTAGCGGGAGTTTCACAGATACGCAGTATTTT. As protein: CAITSGTSGSFTDTQYF.

The chain couples TRBV23-1 to TRBJ2-3, with 10 nucleotides matching TRBD1. TRBV23-1 is treated as an ORF (open reading frame) with a function not yet certain. The CDR3 has 15 amino acids. With V trimmed by 5 bases and J by 1 base, 3 bases remained unmatched. The CDR3 spells CASSLGQGCTDTQYF. CDR3 nucleotides: TGCGCCAGCAGTTTGGGACAGGGGTGCACAGATACGCAGTATTTT.

The V call is TRBV6-5, the J call TRBJ1-2; D is perhaps TRBD1 (5 bases). V lost 2 bases to trimming and J lost 3 bases, with 10 bases between them. Germline V gene lookup returns CDR1 MNHEY and CDR2 SVGAGI. CDR3 length: 14 amino acids. In nucleotides, the CDR3 is TGTGCCAGCAGTTACGATCCGGGGGACTATGGCTACACCTTC. Translating it yields CASSYDPGDYGYTF.

V and J are TRBV7-9 and TRBJ1-5; weak D call: TRBD1 (6 bases). Germline CDR1 is SEHNR and CDR2 is FQNEAQ (reference sequence). With 1 base removed from V and 5 bases from J, the gap between germline ends came to 12 bases. The CDR3 totals 15 residues. As DNA, the CDR3 is TGTGCCAGCAGCTTAGGGGGGCTATTAGATCAGCCCCAGCATTTT. Translating it yields CASSLGGLLDQPQHF.

The chain couples TRBV3-1 (or the pseudogene TRBV3-2) to TRBJ1-3; D gene unclear. The CDR3 runs 13 residues. V gave up 4 bases and J gave up 8 bases, with 12 bases separating them. Germline V gene data show CDR1 as LGHDT and CDR2 as YNNKEL (reference sequence). The CDR3 loop reads CASSPPPHYTIYF. The CDR3 nucleotides read TGTGCCAGCAGCCCCCCCCCTCATTACACCATATATTTT.

This clone was observed a handful of times. The chain couples TRBV27 to TRBJ1-5, with no clear D. V gave up 0 bases and J gave up 4 bases, with 13 bases separating them. This CDR3 is 16 amino acids long. Germline CDR1 MNHEY, CDR2 SMNVEV (reference sequence). The CDR3 region is CASSLSEGLGNQPQHF. CDR3 bases: TGTGCCAGCAGTTTATCGGAGGGCTTGGGTAATCAGCCCCAGCATTTT.

The rearrangement links TRBV14 to TRBJ1-1, with D maybe TRBD1 (5 bases). This CDR3 spans 15 amino acids. V dropped 3 bases and J dropped 1 base, with 12 bases sitting between them. Germline CDR1 SGHDN, CDR2 FVKESK. This CDR3 is CASSHLQGGNTEAFF. As DNA, the CDR3 is TGTGCCAGCAGCCACCTTCAGGGAGGGAACACTGAAGCTTTCTTT.

V usage is TRBV19 and J usage is TRBJ2-1; TRBD2 matches at 9 bases. Germline CDR1 is LNHDA and CDR2 is SQIVND (reference sequence). CDR3 size: 16 residues. With 4 bases clipped from V and 5 bases from J, the junction kept 9 bases outside the gene matches. As DNA, the CDR3 is TGTGCCAGTAGTAAGCTAGCGGGACAGAGGAACAATGAGCAGTTCTTC. Translating it yields CASSKLAGQRNNEQFF.

As for this clone: One end of the junction does not line up with germline, which may come from a read error. The chain employs TRBV6-1 and TRBJ2-7, with 7 bases fitting TRBD1. The length of the CDR3 is 13 residues. Germline lookup yields CDR1 MNHNS and CDR2 SASEGT. CDR3 in amino acids: CASNEGGLYEQYF. The DNA for the CDR3 is TGTGCCAGCAATGAAGGGGGCTTGTACGAGCAGTACTTC.

This clone was seen once. The genes are TRBV11-1 and TRBJ2-3; weak D call: TRBD1 (5 bases). CDR1 SGHAT and CDR2 FQDESV come from the germline V gene (reference sequence). This CDR3 is 16 amino acids long. Deletions cut 5 bases from V and 0 bases from J, with 15 bases between. In nucleotides, the CDR3 is TGTGCCAGCAGCGGTCGAGACAGAAGAAGCACAGATACGCAGTATTTT. Translation gives CASSGRDRRSTDTQYF.

The chain recombines TRBV29-1 with TRBJ2-4, with 9 bases lining up with TRBD2. From germline, CDR1 is SQVTM and CDR2 ANQGSEA. The CDR3 has 14 residues. J was trimmed by 9 bases and V by 4 bases; bases with no gene match: 10. CDR3 region: CSVGSSGKGGIQYF. The CDR3 DNA follows: TGCAGCGTTGGGTCTAGCGGGAAAGGGGGCATTCAGTACTTC.

CDR3: CASSLSPIEDYGYTF. Written as DNA, the CDR3 is TGTGCCAGCAGCTTAAGTCCCATCGAGGACTATGGCTACACCTTC. V gene TRBV7-2 combines with J gene TRBJ1-2; no firm D call. The CDR3 runs to 15 residues. Germline V gene data show CDR1 as SGHTA and CDR2 as FQGNSA. V was clipped by 2 bases and J by 3 bases, with 13 bases between them.

The chain employs TRBV2 and TRBJ2-1; the D is unclear. Germline values: CDR1 SNHLY, CDR2 FYNNEI. The V and J ends lost 3 bases and 10 bases respectively, with 10 bases between them. CDR3 length equals 12 residues. CDR3 DNA sequence: TGTGCCAGCAGTGAGGTGGAATGGGAGCAGTTCTTC. Its protein product is CASSEVEWEQFF.

The count of this clone is one. J is TRBJ1-2 and V is TRBV7-2; D might be TRBD1 (5 bases). In germline, CDR1 is SGHTA, CDR2 FQGNSA. V lost 1 base and J 8 bases, leaving 14 bases between the germline ends. The CDR3 has 14 residues. CDR3 nucleotide sequence: TGTGCCAGCAGCTTAGTCGGCGCAGGGCAGGGCTACACCTTC. Translating it yields CASSLVGAGQGYTF.

The chain couples TRBV29-1 to TRBJ1-2; 7 bases align to TRBD1. Per the germline V gene, CDR1 is SQVTM and CDR2 is ANQGSEA. V gave up 7 bases and J gave up 4 bases; unmatched junction bases: 6. The CDR3 loop spans 12 amino acids. Here the CDR3 reads CSASDRFYGYTF. The CDR3 bases are TGCAGCGCCTCGGACAGGTTCTATGGCTACACCTTC.

This chain connects TRBV5-4 to TRBJ1-6; 8 positions agree with TRBD1. This CDR3 is built from 15 residues. Trimming took 0 bases from V and 10 from J; bases not matched to a gene: 6. From germline, CDR1 is SGHNT and CDR2 YYREEE (reference sequence). The CDR3 is CASSLAGQGHSPLHF. The CDR3 region has the DNA TGTGCCAGCAGCTTGGCTGGACAGGGCCACTCACCCCTCCACTTT.

V and J are TRBV19 and TRBJ2-7, with TRBD2 matching 7 bases. CDR3 length: 13 residues. Germline V CDR1 and CDR2: LNHDA, SQIVND (reference sequence). J lost 4 bases, V lost 11 bases, and 11 bases had no gene match. CDR3 nucleotide sequence: TGTGCCCGCCAAAGGCGGGAGTCGTACGAGCAGTACTTC. It encodes CARQRRESYEQYF.

CDR3 sequence: CASSIEGSNTEAFF. Here the CDR3 DNA reads TGTGCCAGTAGTATAGAGGGGAGCAACACTGAAGCTTTCTTT. The chain employs TRBV19 and TRBJ1-1, with D uncertain. V was trimmed by 0 bases and J by 2 bases, leaving 7 bases between them. From germline, CDR1 is LNHDA and CDR2 SQIVND (reference sequence). This CDR3 contains 14 residues.

V is TRBV29-1 and J is TRBJ1-1, with 10 bases that match TRBD1. J gave up 7 bases and V 5 bases, and 10 bases lay outside the gene matches. CDR3 size: 14 residues. Germline V gives CDR1 SQVTM, CDR2 ANQGSEA. Written as DNA, the CDR3 is TGCAGCGTTTCGGACAGGGGGACTACAATTGAAGCTTTCTTT. This sequence encodes CSVSDRGTTIEAFF.

The gene calls are TRBV5-1 and TRBJ2-1; perhaps TRBD2 as D (5 bases). CDR3 length: 12 amino acids. V lost 7 bases, J lost 7 bases, and 12 bases lay in between. Germline V CDR1 and CDR2: SGHRS, YFSETQ. The CDR3 DNA reads as TGCGCCAGCGGTCAGGAGCGGAATGAGCAGTTCTTC. Its protein is CASGQERNEQFF.

This chain uses TRBV5-8 with TRBJ2-7, with no clear D. V lost 0 bases to trimming and J lost 7 bases, with 11 bases between them. CDR1 and CDR2 from the germline V gene are SGHTS and YDEGEE. The CDR3 extends over 13 amino acids. The CDR3 DNA follows: TGTGCCAGCAGCTTGGCTGGATTGGGGGAGCAGTACTTC. Translation: CASSLAGLGEQYF.

The chain joins TRBV5-1 to TRBJ2-7; D gene ambiguous. The V and J ends lost 0 bases and 6 bases respectively, with 10 bases between them. The CDR3 sequence is 13 residues long. Germline V lookup: CDR1 SGHRS, CDR2 YFSETQ. CDR3 coding DNA: TGCGCCAGCAGCTTGGTTATTAGCCGCGAGCAGTACTTC. As protein: CASSLVISREQYF.

The chain links TRBV5-4 to TRBJ2-2; D may be TRBD1 (6 bases). Germline values: CDR1 SGHNT, CDR2 YYREEE (reference sequence). CDR3 size: 13 residues. Trimming removed 1 base from V and 6 bases from J, with 7 bases in between. The CDR3 nucleotides are TGTGCCAGCAGCTTGTGGGGGCCCGGGGAGCTGTTTTTT. The encoded protein is CASSLWGPGELFF.

The CDR3 DNA sequence: TGTGCCAGCTCACCACTGACTAGCGGGAGTAGAAATGAGCAGTTCTTC. Its translation: CASSPLTSGSRNEQFF. The chain combines TRBV18 with TRBJ2-1; 12 nucleotides line up with TRBD2. This CDR3 comprises 16 residues. Germline lookup yields CDR1 KGHSH and CDR2 LQKENI. V was clipped by 1 base and J by 7 bases; unmatched bases: 5.

V usage is TRBV29-1 and J usage is TRBJ2-5; 11 positions agree with TRBD2. CDR1 and CDR2 from the germline V gene are SQVTM and ANQGSEA. This CDR3 is 13 amino acids long. Losses at the gene ends were 7 bases for V and 2 bases for J; bases not matched to a gene: 3. CDR3 sequence reads: CSAWTSGQETQYF. The CDR3 DNA reads TGCAGCGCGTGGACTAGCGGGCAAGAGACCCAGTACTTC. Filled out from reference TRBV29-1 and TRBJ2-5, the complete variable domain reads SAVISQKPSRDICQRGTSLTIQCQVDSQVTMMFWYRQQPGQSLTLIATANQGSEATYESGFVIDKFPISRPNLTFSTLTVSNMSPEDSSIYLCSAWTSGQETQYFGPGTRLLVL.

This chain links TRBV4-1 with TRBJ2-3; 9 positions agree with TRBD2. Losses at the gene ends were 1 base for V and 6 bases for J; bases not matched to a gene: 5. This CDR3 is 15 amino acids long. The V gene's germline CDR1 is MGHRA and CDR2 YSYEKL. In DNA, the CDR3 is TGCGCCAGCAGCCAAGTTGCGGGAGGGGACGATACGCAGTATTTT. Its protein product is CASSQVAGGDDTQYF.

The chain combines TRBV18 with TRBJ1-4; D unresolved. V was cut by 3 bases and J by 3 bases, with 11 bases left in between. The length of the CDR3 is 15 residues. Germline CDR1 reads KGHSH; CDR2 reads LQKENI. The CDR3 coding sequence is TGTGCCAGCTCACCTGACCGGGGAGCTAATGAAAAACTGTTTTTT. It translates to CASSPDRGANEKLFF.

This rearrangement joins TRBV28 to TRBJ2-2, with 10 bases identical to TRBD1. Per germline, CDR1 MDHEN and CDR2 SYDVKM. This CDR3 is 16 amino acids long. V was pared by 7 bases and J by 3 bases, with 8 bases of the junction left unmatched. The CDR3 DNA follows: TGTGCCAGCAACTCCGCCGGGACAGGGGACACCGGGGAGCTGTTTTTT. It codes for CASNSAGTGDTGELFF.